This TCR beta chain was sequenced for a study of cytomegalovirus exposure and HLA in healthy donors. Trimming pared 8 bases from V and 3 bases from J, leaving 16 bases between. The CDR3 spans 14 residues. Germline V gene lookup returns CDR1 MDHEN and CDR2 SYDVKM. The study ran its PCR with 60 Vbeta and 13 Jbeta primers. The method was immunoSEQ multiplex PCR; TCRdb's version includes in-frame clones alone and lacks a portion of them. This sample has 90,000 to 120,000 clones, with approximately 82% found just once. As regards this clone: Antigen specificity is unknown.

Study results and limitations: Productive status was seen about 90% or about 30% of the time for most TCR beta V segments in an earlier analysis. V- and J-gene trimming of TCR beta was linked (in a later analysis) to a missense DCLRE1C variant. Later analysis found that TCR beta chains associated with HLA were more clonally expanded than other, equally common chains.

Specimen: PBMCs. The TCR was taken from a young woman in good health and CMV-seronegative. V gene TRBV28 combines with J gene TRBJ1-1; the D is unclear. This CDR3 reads CASARTPLYTEAFF. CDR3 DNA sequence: TGTGCCAGCGCCCGGACTCCGCTTTACACTGAAGCTTTCTTT.